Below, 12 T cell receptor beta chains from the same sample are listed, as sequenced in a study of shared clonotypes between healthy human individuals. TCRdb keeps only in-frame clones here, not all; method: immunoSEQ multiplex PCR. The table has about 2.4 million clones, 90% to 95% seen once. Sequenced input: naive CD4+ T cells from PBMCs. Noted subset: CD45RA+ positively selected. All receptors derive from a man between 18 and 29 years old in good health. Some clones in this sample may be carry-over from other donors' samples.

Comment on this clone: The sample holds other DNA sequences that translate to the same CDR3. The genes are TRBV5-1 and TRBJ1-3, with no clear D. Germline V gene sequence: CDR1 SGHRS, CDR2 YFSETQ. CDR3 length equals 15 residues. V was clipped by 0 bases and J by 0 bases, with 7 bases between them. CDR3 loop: CASSLAGVSGNTIYF. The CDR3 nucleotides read TGCGCCAGCAGCTTGGCAGGAGTCTCTGGAAACACCATATATTTT.

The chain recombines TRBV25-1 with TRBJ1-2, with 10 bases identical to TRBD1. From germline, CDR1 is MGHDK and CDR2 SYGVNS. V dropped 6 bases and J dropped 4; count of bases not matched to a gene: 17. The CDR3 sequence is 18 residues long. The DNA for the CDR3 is TGTGCCAGCAGCGATACAATGGGACAGGGGATTGTTACCTATGGCTACACCTTC. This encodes CASSDTMGQGIVTYGYTF.

CDR3 sequence reads: CASSSDGYTF. CDR3 DNA: TGTGCCAGCAGCTCTGATGGCTACACCTTC. This rearrangement joins TRBV7-2 to TRBJ1-2; no clear D. This CDR3 comprises 10 residues. The germline V gene encodes CDR1 SGHTA and CDR2 FQGNSA. Trimming cost V 4 bases and J 6 bases, with 3 bases left between them.

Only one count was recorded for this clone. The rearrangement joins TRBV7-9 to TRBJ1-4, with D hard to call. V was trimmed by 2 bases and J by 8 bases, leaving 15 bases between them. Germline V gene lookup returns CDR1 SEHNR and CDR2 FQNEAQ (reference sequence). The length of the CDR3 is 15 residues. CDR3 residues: CASSLSAVGREKLFF. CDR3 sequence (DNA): TGTGCCAGCAGCTTATCGGCGGTGGGAAGGGAAAAACTGTTTTTT. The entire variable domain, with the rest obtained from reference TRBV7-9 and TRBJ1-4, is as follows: DTGVSQNPRHKITKRGQNVTFRCDPISEHNRLYWYRQTLGQGPEFLTYFQNEAQLEKSRLLSDRFSAERPKGSFSTLEIQRTEQGDSAMYLCASSLSAVGREKLFFGSGTQLSVL.

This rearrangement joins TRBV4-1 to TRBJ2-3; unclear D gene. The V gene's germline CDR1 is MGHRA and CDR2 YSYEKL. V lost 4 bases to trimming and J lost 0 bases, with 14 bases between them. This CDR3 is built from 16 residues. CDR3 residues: CASSRSSYQSTDTQYF. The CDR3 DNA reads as TGCGCCAGCAGCCGGAGTTCGTACCAGAGCACAGATACGCAGTATTTT.

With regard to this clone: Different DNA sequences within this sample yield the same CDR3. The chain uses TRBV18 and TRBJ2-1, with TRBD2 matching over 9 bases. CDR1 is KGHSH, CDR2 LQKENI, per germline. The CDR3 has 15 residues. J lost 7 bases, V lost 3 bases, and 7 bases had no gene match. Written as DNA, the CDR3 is TGTGCCAGCTCACCTATAGCGGGAGTAGGTAATGAGCAGTTCTTC. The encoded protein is CASSPIAGVGNEQFF.

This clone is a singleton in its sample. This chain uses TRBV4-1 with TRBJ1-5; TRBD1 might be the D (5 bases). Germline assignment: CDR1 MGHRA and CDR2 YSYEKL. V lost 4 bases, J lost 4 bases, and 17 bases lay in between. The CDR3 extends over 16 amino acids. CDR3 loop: CASSPEGTRVNQPQHF. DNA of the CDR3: TGCGCCAGCAGCCCCGAGGGTACCAGGGTAAATCAGCCCCAGCATTTT.

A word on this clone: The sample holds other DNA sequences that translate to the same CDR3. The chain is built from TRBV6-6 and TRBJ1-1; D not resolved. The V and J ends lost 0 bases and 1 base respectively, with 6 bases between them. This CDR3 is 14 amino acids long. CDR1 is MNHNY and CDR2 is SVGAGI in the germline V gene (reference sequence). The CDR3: CASSYSQGNTEAFF. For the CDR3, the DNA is TGTGCCAGCAGTTACTCGCAAGGGAACACTGAAGCTTTCTTT.

The CDR3 DNA is TGTGCCAGCAGCTCCCGGGACCCGAACTATGGCTACACCTTC. Protein sequence: CASSSRDPNYGYTF. The V gene is TRBV6-5, the J gene TRBJ1-2, with D perhaps matching TRBD1 (5 bases). Germline V gene data show CDR1 as MNHEY and CDR2 as SVGAGI. CDR3 size: 14 residues. The V end lost 6 bases, the J end lost 2 bases, and 13 bases lay between the germline ends.

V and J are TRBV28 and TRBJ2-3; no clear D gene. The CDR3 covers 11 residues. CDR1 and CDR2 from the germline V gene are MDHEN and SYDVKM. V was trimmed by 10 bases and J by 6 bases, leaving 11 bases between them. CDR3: CATQFRDTQYF. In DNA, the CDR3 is TGTGCCACCCAATTTAGGGATACGCAGTATTTT.

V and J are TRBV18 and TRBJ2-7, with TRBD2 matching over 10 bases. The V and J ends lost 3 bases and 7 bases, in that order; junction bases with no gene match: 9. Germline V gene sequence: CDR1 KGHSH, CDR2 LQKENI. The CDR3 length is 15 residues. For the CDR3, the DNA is TGTGCCAGCTCACCCCTAGCGGGAGAGGCCGGAGAGCAGTACTTC. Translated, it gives CASSPLAGEAGEQYF.

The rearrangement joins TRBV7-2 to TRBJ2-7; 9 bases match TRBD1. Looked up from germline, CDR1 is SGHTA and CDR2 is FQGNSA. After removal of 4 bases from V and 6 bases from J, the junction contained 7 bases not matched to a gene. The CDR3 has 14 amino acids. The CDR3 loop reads CASSSNRGRFEQYF. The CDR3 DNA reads TGTGCCAGCAGCTCGAACAGGGGGCGTTTCGAGCAGTACTTC. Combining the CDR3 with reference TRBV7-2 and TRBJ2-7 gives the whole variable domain GAGVSQSPSNKVTEKGKDVELRCDPISGHTALYWYRQSLGQGLEFLIYFQGNSAPDKSGLPSDRFSAERTGGSVSTLTIQRTQQEDSAVYLCASSSNRGRFEQYFGPGTRLTVT.